This T cell receptor beta chain was recovered during a study of early T cells in non-severe SARS-CoV-2 infection. Study-level information: With bulk RNA from unsorted whole blood as input, sequencing yielded unpaired chains.

This CDR3 is 15 amino acids long. CDR1 is SEHNR, CDR2 FQNEAQ, per germline (reference sequence). Trimming pared 1 base from V and 2 bases from J, leaving 10 bases between. Unique molecular identifier tags were affixed to discrete cDNA molecules. Each CDR3 protein is one row after TCRdb ran MiXCR on the 5' RACE reads. Of tens of thousands of distinct CDR3 sequences listed, just under 15% are singletons. The sample taken for sequencing was whole blood. The V and J genes are TRBV7-9 and TRBJ2-3, with D perhaps matching TRBD2 (5 bases). The sequence came from an adult who was a healthcare worker with PCR-confirmed SARS-CoV-2 infection or an uninfected control (not recorded which). CDR3 sequence: CASSLVAGLTDTQYF. DNA of the CDR3: TGTGCCAGCAGCTTAGTGGCGGGTCTCACAGATACGCAGTATTTT.